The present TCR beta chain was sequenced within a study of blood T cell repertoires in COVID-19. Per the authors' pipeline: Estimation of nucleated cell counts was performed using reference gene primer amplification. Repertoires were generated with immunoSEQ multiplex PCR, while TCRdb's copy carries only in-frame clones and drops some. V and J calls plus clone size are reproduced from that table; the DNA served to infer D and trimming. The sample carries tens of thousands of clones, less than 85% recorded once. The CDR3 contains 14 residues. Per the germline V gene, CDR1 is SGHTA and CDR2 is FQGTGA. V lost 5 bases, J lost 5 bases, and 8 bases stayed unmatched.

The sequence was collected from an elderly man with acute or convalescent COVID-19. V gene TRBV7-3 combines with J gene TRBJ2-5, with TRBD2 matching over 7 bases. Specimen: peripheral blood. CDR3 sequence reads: CASSPSGPGETQYF. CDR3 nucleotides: TGTGCCAGCAGCCCTAGCGGACCTGGCGAGACCCAGTACTTC.